This T cell receptor beta chain was captured in a study of T cells in Graves' hyperthyroidism and ophthalmopathy. Study-wide points: A model of 13 V-J pairs discriminated ophthalmopathy from stable hyperthyroidism. Ophthalmopathy prediction by the model preceded onset by a median about 6.3 months.

Patients having uncontrolled infection, another autoimmune disease, pregnancy or lactation were not included. The study based diagnoses on clinical symptoms, serum thyroxine and TRAb, thyroid ultrasound and orbital computed tomography. TCR beta CDR3 regions were amplified from RNA transcripts. The HTBI primer set was used in a first-round RT-PCR of the TCR CDR3. MiXCR, applied by TCRdb to the multiplex PCR reads, yields one record per CDR3 protein. The repertoire holds hundreds of thousands of distinct CDR3 sequences, with about 17% as singletons. A word on this clonotype: The antigen is undetermined.

V gave up 3 bases and J gave up 1 base, with 13 bases separating them. This CDR3 is 15 amino acids long. The germline gives CDR1 SGHVS, CDR2 FQNEAQ. The chain uses TRBV7-8 and TRBJ2-7, with D perhaps matching TRBD1 (7 bases). The clonotype was recovered from a woman aged 50 to 65 with Graves' hyperthyroidism that later progressed to Graves' ophthalmopathy. Sequenced sample: blood. The CDR3 loop reads CASSLEGAGSYEQYF. CDR3 bases: TGTGCCAGCAGCTTGGAGGGGGCAGGGTCCTACGAGCAGTACTTC.